This TCR beta chain was retrieved from a study of T cell repertoires in cytomegalovirus infection. TCRdb independently ran MiXCR on the reads; one entry per CDR3 protein. The sample holds 60,000 to 75,000 distinct CDR3 sequences; over 3.5% are singletons and the top ten take 22%. Study results and limitations: Totalled public TCR beta family frequency picked out people who carried CMV plus the relevant HLA.

This clonotype has ten or more counts. Its cognate antigen is unknown. The clonotype originates from a human donor in good health (CMV status not recorded). Some clones in this sample may be carry-over from other donors' samples. The sequenced sample consisted of PBMCs.

The CDR3 region is CASSLGEGYGEAFF. The CDR3 DNA reads as TGTGCCAGCAGTTTAGGAGAGGGGTATGGTGAAGCTTTCTTT. The chain joins TRBV12-3 or TRBV12-4 to TRBJ1-1; D possibly corresponds to TRBD1 (5 bases). Trimming left V 1 base short and J 7 bases short, with 13 bases between. The CDR3 is 14 residues long.